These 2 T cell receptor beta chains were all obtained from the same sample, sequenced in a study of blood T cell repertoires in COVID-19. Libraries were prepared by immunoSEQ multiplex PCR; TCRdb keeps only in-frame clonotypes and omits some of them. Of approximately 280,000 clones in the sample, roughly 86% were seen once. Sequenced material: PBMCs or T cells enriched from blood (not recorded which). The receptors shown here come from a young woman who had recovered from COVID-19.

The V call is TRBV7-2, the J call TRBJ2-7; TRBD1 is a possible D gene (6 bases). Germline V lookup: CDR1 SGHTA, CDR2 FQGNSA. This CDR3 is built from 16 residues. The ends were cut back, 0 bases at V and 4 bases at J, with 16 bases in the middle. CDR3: CASSLALTGSTYEQYF. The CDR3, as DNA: TGTGCCAGCAGCTTAGCCCTGACAGGATCCACATACGAGCAGTACTTC.

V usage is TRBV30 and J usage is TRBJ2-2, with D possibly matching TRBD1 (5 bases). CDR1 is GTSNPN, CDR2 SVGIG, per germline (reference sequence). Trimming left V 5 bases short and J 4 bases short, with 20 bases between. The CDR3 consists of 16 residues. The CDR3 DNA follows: TGTGCCTGGTCAAAAGCCAGGGTAAAGGCCACCGGGGAGCTGTTTTTT. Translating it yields CAWSKARVKATGELFF.